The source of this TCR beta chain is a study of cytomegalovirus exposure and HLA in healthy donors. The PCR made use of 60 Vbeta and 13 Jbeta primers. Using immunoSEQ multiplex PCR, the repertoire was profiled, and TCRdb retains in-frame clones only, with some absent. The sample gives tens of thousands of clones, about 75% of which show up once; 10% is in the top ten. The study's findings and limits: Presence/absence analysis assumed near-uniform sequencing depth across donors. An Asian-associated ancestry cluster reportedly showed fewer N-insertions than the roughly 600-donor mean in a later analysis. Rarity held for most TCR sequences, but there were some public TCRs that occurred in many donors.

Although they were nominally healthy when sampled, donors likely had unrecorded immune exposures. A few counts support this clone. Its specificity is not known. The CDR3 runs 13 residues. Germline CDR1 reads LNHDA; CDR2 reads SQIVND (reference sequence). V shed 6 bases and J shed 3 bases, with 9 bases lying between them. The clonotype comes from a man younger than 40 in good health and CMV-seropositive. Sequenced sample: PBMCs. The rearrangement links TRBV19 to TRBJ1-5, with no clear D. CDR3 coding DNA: TGTGCCAGTAGCCAACAAGTCAATCAGCCCCAGCATTTT. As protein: CASSQQVNQPQHF.